This is a list of T cell receptor beta chains from one sample in a study of identical twins. TCRdb reprocessed the 5' RACE reads via MiXCR and lists one record per CDR3 protein. The sample lists under 400,000 distinct CDR3 sequences, approximately 8.8% occurring once. The specimen sequenced was naive T cells sorted from blood. The source of these receptors is a woman aged 50 to 65 in good health. CDR3s include the opening cysteine and the closing phenylalanine or tryptophan. A D gene is named only where the DNA matches it firmly. Expanded clones are given a class, and other clones once, few, many or no size at all.

TRBD1,TRBV20-1,many,TRBJ2-5,CSATGQGPKETQYF,TGCAGTGCAACAGGACAGGGGCCAAAAGAGACCCAGTACTTC
NA,TRBV27,few,TRBJ1-5,CASSLRGRISNQPQHF,TGTGCCAGCAGCCTGAGGGGTCGCATTAGCAATCAGCCCCAGCATTTT
TRBD1,TRBV7-3,few,TRBJ2-1,CASSVQGAVIDEQFF,TGTGCCAGCAGCGTACAGGGGGCCGTGATCGATGAGCAGTTCTTC
TRBD2,TRBV5-1,NA,TRBJ2-1,CASSFGLAGTSYNEQFF,TGCGCCAGCAGCTTCGGACTAGCGGGTACCTCCTACAATGAGCAGTTCTTC
NA,TRBV28,few,TRBJ2-3,CASKYGATDTQYF,TGTGCCAGCAAATACGGGGCTACAGATACGCAGTATTTT
NA,TRBV9,many,TRBJ2-5,CASSGLSLQETQYF,TGTGCCAGCAGCGGACTCAGCTTGCAAGAGACCCAGTACTTC
TRBD1,TRBV30,few,TRBJ2-2,CACRGQAGELFF,TGTGCCTGCAGGGGACAGGCCGGGGAGCTGTTTTTT
NA,TRBV10-1,few,TRBJ1-6,CASSESGANSPLHF,TGCGCCAGCAGTGAGTCGGGGGCCAATTCACCCCTCCACTTT
NA,TRBV20-1,NA,TRBJ2-7,CSARKVGVDEQYF,TGCAGTGCTAGGAAGGTGGGAGTCGACGAGCAGTACTTC
NA,TRBV29-1,NA,TRBJ2-7,CSVGGIRRAESYEQYF,TGCAGCGTTGGGGGTATCCGCAGGGCCGAATCCTACGAGCAGTACTTC
NA,TRBV29-1,NA,TRBJ2-1,CSVARGGYNEQFF,TGCAGCGTAGCCAGGGGGGGATACAATGAGCAGTTCTTC
TRBD1,TRBV5-1,few,TRBJ1-1,CASSPRQGYTEAFF,TGCGCCAGCAGCCCTAGACAGGGATACACTGAAGCTTTCTTT
NA,TRBV4-1,NA,TRBJ2-5,CASRPTGIETQYF,TGCGCCAGCAGGCCCACAGGGATCGAGACCCAGTACTTC
NA,TRBV2,NA,TRBJ2-1,CASSDWVHNEQFF,TGTGCCAGCAGTGATTGGGTCCATAATGAGCAGTTCTTC
NA,TRBV20-1,many,TRBJ1-5,CSARWQFNQPQHF,TGCAGTGCTAGATGGCAGTTCAATCAGCCCCAGCATTTT
NA,TRBV5-1,NA,TRBJ2-2,CASSWERINTGELFF,TGCGCCAGCAGTTGGGAACGGATTAACACCGGGGAGCTGTTTTTT
TRBD1,TRBV12-3/TRBV12-4,few,TRBJ2-3,CASGTVKPTDTQYF,TGTGCCAGCGGGACAGTGAAACCCACAGATACGCAGTATTTT
TRBD2,TRBV11-3,NA,TRBJ2-5,CASSSTSGETQYF,TGTGCCAGCAGCTCCACTAGCGGAGAGACCCAGTACTTC
NA,TRBV6-5,NA,TRBJ1-2,CASLNRDNYGYTF,TGTGCCAGCCTCAACAGGGACAACTATGGCTACACCTTC
NA,TRBV11-3,NA,TRBJ2-2,CASSSTTTGELFF,TGTGCCAGCAGCTCAACCACAACCGGGGAGCTGTTTTTT
TRBD1,TRBV3-1,many,TRBJ1-1,CASSRTGTGGSEAFF,TGTGCCAGCAGCCGAACCGGGACAGGGGGTTCTGAAGCTTTCTTT
TRBD1,TRBV5-1,NA,TRBJ2-2,CASSSSPGGANTGELFF,TGCGCCAGCAGCTCAAGCCCAGGGGGAGCGAACACCGGGGAGCTGTTTTTT
NA,TRBV20-1,few,TRBJ2-1,CSARYFDNEQFF,TGCAGTGCTAGATACTTCGACAATGAGCAGTTCTTC
NA,TRBV7-9,few,TRBJ2-1,CASSFLQGEYFF,TGTGCCAGCAGCTTTCTGCAGGGCGAATATTTCTTC
NA,TRBV7-9,NA,TRBJ2-7,CASSLGQKYEQYF,TGTGCCAGCAGCTTAGGACAAAAGTACGAGCAGTACTTC
TRBD1,TRBV7-2,NA,TRBJ2-2,CASSRGQGLGGELFF,TGTGCCAGCAGCCGGGGACAGGGGCTGGGAGGGGAGCTGTTTTTT
TRBD1,TRBV5-1,NA,TRBJ2-5,CASRPTGGRETQYF,TGCGCCAGTAGACCGACAGGGGGCCGGGAGACCCAGTACTTC